Included here is one T cell receptor (beta chain) sequence, with context. This sample was taken from a study of blood T cell repertoires in COVID-19. Study-wide background: COVID-19 samples from acute and convalescent phases originated in the United States, Italy and Spain. PBMCs, B-cell-depleted T cells, or T cells provided the cDNA or gDNA that made up the material.

Clones were read by immunoSEQ multiplex PCR, and TCRdb kept only the in-frame ones, dropping some. The data show 250,000 or so clones, with approximately 78% seen just once and roughly 3.3% held by the top ten. CDR1 is LGHNA, CDR2 YNFKEQ, per germline. V lost 3 bases and J lost 0, with 14 bases in between. CDR3 size: 16 residues. The TCR comes from a woman younger than 30 with acute or convalescent COVID-19. The chain has TRBV4-2 and TRBJ1-1, with a possible D match to TRBD1 (6 bases). The sample consisted of peripheral blood. The CDR3 nucleotides read TGTGCCAGCAGCCAGGTACAGGGCCCCATGAACACTGAAGCTTTCTTT. Its translation is CASSQVQGPMNTEAFF.